The entry that follows covers one T cell receptor (beta chain) sequence. Its cognate antigen is unknown. These data originate in a study of Graves' ophthalmopathy and Graves' hyperthyroidism. Broader study findings: The majority of expanded thyroid clonotypes above 0.001 frequency also occurred in blood.

CDR3 regions of TCR beta were amplified from RNA transcripts. Second-round multiplex PCR followed a first-round RT-PCR using HTBI primers. Each CDR3 protein is one row after TCRdb ran MiXCR on the multiplex PCR reads. The sample yields 300,000 to 400,000 distinct CDR3 sequences, roughly 15% seen once. The germline CDR1 and CDR2 sequences are SGHRS and YFSETQ. The CDR3 runs 16 residues. The V end lost 1 base, the J end lost 2 bases, and 15 bases lay between the germline ends. Isolation of PBMCs was performed using 9 to 10 ml of fresh peripheral blood. Material: peripheral blood. This sequence joins TRBV5-1 and TRBJ2-5; D is possibly TRBD1 (6 bases). This receptor was obtained from an adult man with Graves' ophthalmopathy. The CDR3 here is CASSLWGPAEQETQYF. The CDR3 DNA reads TGCGCCAGCAGCTTGTGGGGGCCAGCGGAGCAAGAGACCCAGTACTTC. Drawing the rest from reference TRBV5-1 and TRBJ2-5, the complete variable domain is KAGVTQTPRYLIKTRGQQVTLSCSPISGHRSVSWYQQTPGQGLQFLFEYFSETQRNKGNFPGRFSGRQFSNSRSEMNVSTLELGDSALYLCASSLWGPAEQETQYFGPGTRLLVL.